This is a list of T cell receptor beta chains from one sample in a study of blood T cell repertoires in COVID-19. The table came from immunoSEQ multiplex PCR; TCRdb's copy has only in-frame clones and leaves some out. This repertoire shows about 50,000 clones, 90% to 95% found once; its top ten account for roughly 9.8%. Sequenced sample: peripheral blood. These receptors were collected from a woman older than 75 with acute or convalescent COVID-19. Each CDR3 is given with its conserved first and last residue. Fields, in order: clone size, J gene, V gene, D gene, CDR3 protein, CDR3 DNA. A D gene is named only where the DNA matches it firmly. Clone size is given for some rows only: seen once, a few or many times, or a class if the clone is expanded.

clone_size: -
j_call: TRBJ1-2
v_call: TRBV5-4
d_call: TRBD1
cdr3_aa: CASSPRTGANYGYTF
cdr3_nt: TGTGCCAGCAGCCCCCGGACAGGAGCTAACTATGGCTACACCTTC

clone_size: -
j_call: TRBJ2-1
v_call: TRBV18
d_call: TRBD2
cdr3_aa: CASSPPSGDNEQFF
cdr3_nt: TGTGCCAGCTCACCGCCTAGCGGGGACAATGAGCAGTTCTTC

clone_size: -
j_call: TRBJ1-1
v_call: TRBV19
d_call: TRBD1
cdr3_aa: CASRTSDRANTEAFF
cdr3_nt: TGTGCCAGCCGGACTTCGGACAGGGCGAACACTGAAGCTTTCTTT

clone_size: -
j_call: TRBJ1-5
v_call: TRBV30
d_call: TRBD1
cdr3_aa: CAWETGGNQPQHF
cdr3_nt: TGTGCCTGGGAGACAGGGGGCAATCAGCCCCAGCATTTT

clone_size: -
j_call: TRBJ2-5
v_call: TRBV20-1
d_call: TRBD1
cdr3_aa: CSASGGQGTSKTQYF
cdr3_nt: TGCAGTGCTAGTGGGGGACAGGGGACTTCGAAGACCCAGTACTTC

clone_size: once
j_call: TRBJ1-5
v_call: TRBV19
d_call: -
cdr3_aa: CASSIMGAGQPQHF
cdr3_nt: TGTGCCAGTAGTATAATGGGGGCCGGGCAGCCCCAGCATTTT

clone_size: -
j_call: TRBJ2-7
v_call: TRBV29-1
d_call: TRBD2
cdr3_aa: CSVESAGVAYEQYF
cdr3_nt: TGCAGCGTTGAATCGGCGGGAGTCGCCTACGAGCAGTACTTC

clone_size: -
j_call: TRBJ1-2
v_call: TRBV5-1
d_call: -
cdr3_aa: CASRHGEYGYTF
cdr3_nt: TGCGCCAGCAGACATGGAGAATATGGCTACACCTTC

clone_size: -
j_call: TRBJ2-1
v_call: TRBV6-5
d_call: -
cdr3_aa: CASRQYNEQFF
cdr3_nt: TGTGCCAGCCGACAGTACAATGAGCAGTTCTTC

clone_size: -
j_call: TRBJ1-1
v_call: TRBV29-1
d_call: -
cdr3_aa: CSATRGENTEAFF
cdr3_nt: TGCAGCGCAACCAGGGGCGAGAACACTGAAGCTTTCTTT

clone_size: -
j_call: TRBJ2-7
v_call: TRBV30
d_call: TRBD2
cdr3_aa: CAWNGGRAYEQYF
cdr3_nt: TGTGCCTGGAACGGCGGGAGGGCCTACGAGCAGTACTTC

clone_size: -
j_call: TRBJ2-4
v_call: TRBV7-9
d_call: TRBD1
cdr3_aa: CASSLLGRTGLAKNIQYF
cdr3_nt: TGTGCCAGCAGCTTATTGGGTCGGACAGGGCTAGCCAAAAACATTCAGTACTTC

clone_size: -
j_call: TRBJ1-5
v_call: TRBV18
d_call: TRBD1
cdr3_aa: CASSPGQGNQPQHF
cdr3_nt: TGTGCCAGCTCTCCGGGACAGGGCAATCAGCCCCAGCATTTT

clone_size: -
j_call: TRBJ1-6
v_call: TRBV30
d_call: TRBD1
cdr3_aa: CAWSVGDRINSPLHF
cdr3_nt: TGTGCCTGGAGTGTTGGGGACAGAATTAATTCACCCCTCCACTTT

clone_size: -
j_call: TRBJ1-3
v_call: TRBV7-2
d_call: -
cdr3_aa: CASSVDRDKKVNTIYF
cdr3_nt: TGTGCCAGCAGCGTAGACCGGGACAAAAAAGTAAACACCATATATTTT

clone_size: -
j_call: TRBJ2-4
v_call: TRBV11-2
d_call: TRBD2
cdr3_aa: CASSPRLLAGYLAGNIQYF
cdr3_nt: TGTGCCAGCAGCCCAAGGTTACTAGCGGGATATCTAGCGGGTAACATTCAGTACTTC

clone_size: -
j_call: TRBJ2-3
v_call: TRBV2
d_call: TRBD1
cdr3_aa: CASSTRQGATDTQYF
cdr3_nt: TGTGCCAGCAGTACAAGACAGGGGGCTACAGATACGCAGTATTTT

clone_size: -
j_call: TRBJ2-1
v_call: TRBV29-1
d_call: TRBD2
cdr3_aa: CSVEGAGTSLSDEQFF
cdr3_nt: TGCAGCGTTGAAGGGGCCGGGACTAGCCTTTCGGATGAGCAGTTCTTC

clone_size: -
j_call: TRBJ1-5
v_call: TRBV28
d_call: TRBD1
cdr3_aa: CASSFGQGRINQPQHF
cdr3_nt: TGTGCCAGCAGCTTTGGACAGGGGAGGATCAATCAGCCCCAGCATTTT

clone_size: -
j_call: TRBJ1-5
v_call: TRBV7-7
d_call: -
cdr3_aa: CASSPRVPKDQPQHF
cdr3_nt: TGTGCTAGCAGCCCCCGGGTCCCGAAGGATCAGCCCCAGCATTTT

clone_size: -
j_call: TRBJ2-1
v_call: TRBV19
d_call: TRBD1
cdr3_aa: CASSIRLAGGTYNEQFF
cdr3_nt: TGTGCCAGTAGTATACGGTTGGCAGGGGGCACGTACAATGAGCAGTTCTTC

clone_size: -
j_call: TRBJ2-3
v_call: TRBV6-4
d_call: TRBD1
cdr3_aa: CASSAGTGITDTQYF
cdr3_nt: TGTGCCAGCAGTGCGGGGACAGGAATCACAGATACGCAGTATTTT

clone_size: -
j_call: TRBJ1-2
v_call: TRBV7-2
d_call: -
cdr3_aa: CASSLAMAGDSYGYTF
cdr3_nt: TGTGCCAGCAGCTTAGCGATGGCAGGGGATAGCTATGGCTACACCTTC

clone_size: -
j_call: TRBJ2-7
v_call: TRBV10-3
d_call: -
cdr3_aa: CAISESGLDGSYEQYF
cdr3_nt: TGTGCCATCAGTGAGTCGGGGTTGGATGGGAGCTACGAGCAGTACTTC

clone_size: -
j_call: TRBJ1-2
v_call: TRBV10-3
d_call: -
cdr3_aa: CAISEYRENYGYTF
cdr3_nt: TGTGCCATCAGTGAGTACAGGGAAAACTATGGCTACACCTTC

clone_size: -
j_call: TRBJ2-7
v_call: TRBV4-3
d_call: -
cdr3_aa: CASSQGYRTGLTYEQYF
cdr3_nt: TGCGCCAGCAGCCAAGGGTACCGTACAGGTCTTACCTACGAGCAGTACTTC

clone_size: -
j_call: TRBJ2-5
v_call: TRBV5-1
d_call: -
cdr3_aa: CASSQTPGVQETQYF
cdr3_nt: TGCGCCAGCAGCCAGACGCCGGGGGTCCAAGAGACCCAGTACTTC

clone_size: -
j_call: TRBJ1-1
v_call: TRBV5-1
d_call: -
cdr3_aa: CASSLQHSTFTEAFF
cdr3_nt: TGCGCCAGCAGCTTGCAGCACAGTACCTTCACTGAAGCTTTCTTT

clone_size: -
j_call: TRBJ2-5
v_call: TRBV28
d_call: TRBD1
cdr3_aa: CASSSGTGPTQYF
cdr3_nt: TGTGCCAGCAGTTCCGGGACAGGGCCGACCCAGTACTTC

clone_size: -
j_call: TRBJ1-1
v_call: TRBV28
d_call: -
cdr3_aa: CASSLERNTEAFF
cdr3_nt: TGTGCCAGCAGCTTGGAGCGGAACACTGAAGCTTTCTTT

clone_size: -
j_call: TRBJ2-7
v_call: TRBV6-5
d_call: TRBD1
cdr3_aa: CASKRTGVSEQYF
cdr3_nt: TGTGCCAGCAAGAGGACAGGGGTCTCCGAGCAGTACTTC

clone_size: -
j_call: TRBJ2-3
v_call: TRBV2
d_call: TRBD1
cdr3_aa: CASSGRTGGTDTQYF
cdr3_nt: TGTGCCAGCAGTGGCCGGACAGGGGGAACAGATACGCAGTATTTT

clone_size: -
j_call: TRBJ2-2
v_call: TRBV29-1
d_call: TRBD1
cdr3_aa: CSVEGHWTGGTGELFF
cdr3_nt: TGCAGCGTTGAAGGTCATTGGACAGGGGGCACCGGGGAGCTGTTTTTT

clone_size: -
j_call: TRBJ1-5
v_call: TRBV25-1
d_call: TRBD1
cdr3_aa: CASSATGGGNQPQHF
cdr3_nt: TGTGCCAGCAGCGCTACAGGGGGAGGCAATCAGCCCCAGCATTTT

clone_size: -
j_call: TRBJ1-2
v_call: TRBV4-3
d_call: -
cdr3_aa: CASSQDGSWGYTF
cdr3_nt: TGCGCCAGCAGCCAAGATGGCAGTTGGGGCTACACCTTC

clone_size: -
j_call: TRBJ2-2
v_call: TRBV25-1
d_call: -
cdr3_aa: CASSGRPNTGELFF
cdr3_nt: TGTGCCAGCAGTGGGAGACCAAACACCGGGGAGCTGTTTTTT

clone_size: -
j_call: TRBJ2-5
v_call: TRBV5-6
d_call: TRBD2
cdr3_aa: CASSRRRAVAGGQETQYF
cdr3_nt: TGTGCCAGCAGCCGTCGACGGGCCGTAGCGGGAGGGCAAGAGACCCAGTACTTC